These 23 T cell receptor beta chains were sequenced from one sample in a study of somatic mutations in cytotoxic T cells in rheumatoid arthritis. This table comes from immunoSEQ multiplex PCR, and its TCRdb copy is limited to in-frame clones, with some not included. This table has roughly 20,000 clones, about 68% appearing once. The sequenced material came from CD8+ T cells sorted from blood. These receptors all stem from a man aged 55 to 70 in good health.

The chain couples TRBV2 to TRBJ2-2; D gene uncertain. The CDR3 runs 15 residues. The germline V gene has CDR1 SNHLY and CDR2 FYNNEI. Trimming left V 2 bases short and J 6 bases short, with 13 bases between. CDR3 nucleotides: TGTGCCAGCAGTGAACAGCGCAGAACCCCCGGGGAGCTGTTTTTT. Translating it yields CASSEQRRTPGELFF.

J is TRBJ2-4 and V is TRBV9; 7 nucleotides align to TRBD2. J gave up 0 bases and V 3 bases, and 0 bases lay outside the gene matches. This CDR3 is built from 14 residues. The germline gives CDR1 SGDLS, CDR2 YYNGEE. The DNA of the CDR3 is TGTGCCAGCAGCGGGGGGGGAGCCAAAAACATTCAGTACTTC. Its translation: CASSGGGAKNIQYF.

This rearrangement joins TRBV27 to TRBJ2-3; D is possibly TRBD2 (6 bases). The CDR3 extends over 16 amino acids. Germline loops: CDR1 MNHEY, CDR2 SMNVEV (reference sequence). Trimming removed 6 bases from V and 4 bases from J, with 20 bases in between. The CDR3 DNA reads TGTGCCAGCAGCAAGGATCTTGCGGGGATCCCAGATACGCAGTATTTT. Protein: CASSKDLAGIPDTQYF.

This clone was seen a handful of times. The chain links TRBV12-2 to TRBJ2-1; TRBD2, as called in the table, went unchecked against the DNA. TRBV12-2 is shown as a pseudogene. There are 17 residues in the CDR3. As DNA, the CDR3 is TGTGCAAGTCGCTTAGCGCGGCCAGCGGGGAAATACAATGAGCAGTTCTTC. Its protein is CASRLARPAGKYNEQFF.

This sequence joins TRBV30 and TRBJ2-5; 9 nucleotides line up with TRBD2. The V and J ends lost 3 bases and 5 bases, in that order; junction bases with no gene match: 7. This CDR3 comprises 14 residues. CDR1 and CDR2 from the germline V gene are GTSNPN and SVGIG (reference sequence). CDR3 coding DNA: TGTGCCTGGAGCTCAGCGGGAGGAAGGGAGACCCAGTACTTC. Encoded protein: CAWSSAGGRETQYF.

The rearrangement joins TRBV6-5 to TRBJ2-7, with TRBD1 matching over 10 bases. Germline CDR1 reads MNHEY; CDR2 reads SVGAGI. V lost 6 bases, J lost 2 bases, and 4 bases stayed unmatched. The CDR3 is made up of 14 amino acids. The CDR3, as DNA: TGTGCCAGCAGCAGGACAGGGGGGACCTACGAGCAGTACTTC. Amino acids: CASSRTGGTYEQYF.

V and J are TRBV7-3 and TRBJ2-5, with 10 positions matching TRBD1. V was clipped by 5 bases and J by 4 bases; unmatched bases: 7. CDR1 is SGHTA and CDR2 is FQGTGA in the germline V gene. The CDR3 is made up of 15 amino acids. The CDR3 bases are TGTGCCAGCAGCAAGACAGGGGGCGCGACAGAGACCCAGTACTTC. Translated: CASSKTGGATETQYF.

V is TRBV6-6 and J is TRBJ1-5, with 7 bases lining up with TRBD1. V lost 4 bases and J lost 4; bases outside the gene matches: 4. CDR1 is MNHNY, CDR2 SVGAGI, per germline (reference sequence). The CDR3 is 14 amino acids. This CDR3 reads CASSSSGGNQPQHF. As DNA, the CDR3 is TGTGCCAGCAGTTCCTCAGGGGGTAATCAGCCCCAGCATTTT.

V is TRBV5-4 and J is TRBJ2-7; tentatively, D is TRBD2 (6 bases). Trimming took off 4 bases at V and 0 bases at J, with 17 bases between the two ends. Germline lookup yields CDR1 SGHNT and CDR2 YYREEE (reference sequence). This CDR3 contains 16 residues. The CDR3, as DNA: TGTGCCAGCAGCACAATCCCCGGGACTTCCTCCTACGAGCAGTACTTC. It is translated as CASSTIPGTSSYEQYF. Full variable domain (missing parts from reference TRBV5-4 and TRBJ2-7): ETGVTQSPTHLIKTRGQQVTLRCSSQSGHNTVSWYQQALGQGPQFIFQYYREEENGRGNFPPRFSGLQFPNYSSELNVNALELDDSALYLCASSTIPGTSSYEQYFGPGTRLTVT.

As concerns this clone: Within the sample, other DNA sequences also encode this same CDR3. The chain uses TRBV7-9 and TRBJ1-4; D not certain. The CDR3 contains 14 residues. V shed 1 base and J shed 14 bases, with 17 bases lying between them. In germline, CDR1 is SEHNR, CDR2 FQNEAQ (reference sequence). The CDR3 protein is CASSLGGAGGKLFF. The DNA for the CDR3 is TGTGCCAGCAGCTTAGGAGGTGCCGGAGGAAAGCTGTTTTTT.

The V and J genes are TRBV6-1 and TRBJ1-1; D is undetermined. Germline CDR1 and CDR2: MNHNS and SASEGT. The ends were cut back, 7 bases at V and 4 bases at J, with 13 bases in the middle. CDR3 length equals 13 residues. DNA of the CDR3: TGTGCCAGCACCTACAGATCCTCCACTGAAGCTTTCTTT. It specifies CASTYRSSTEAFF.

The gene calls are TRBV30 and TRBJ2-1, with D possibly matching TRBD2 (5 bases). CDR3 length equals 12 residues. V lost 0 bases to trimming and J lost 9 bases, with 9 bases between them. CDR1 is GTSNPN, CDR2 SVGIG, per germline (reference sequence). Written as DNA, the CDR3 is TGTGCCTGGAGTGTACTAGTTGCTGAGCAGTTCTTC. It translates to CAWSVLVAEQFF.

This chain joins TRBV9 and TRBJ2-3, with a tentative D call TRBD2 (6 bases). This CDR3 region has 16 residues. Per germline, CDR1 SGDLS and CDR2 YYNGEE. Between the trimmed V and J ends, which lost 4 bases and 5 bases, there was a span of 20 bases. This CDR3 reads CASSPRLSGARDTQYF. The CDR3, as DNA: TGTGCCAGCAGCCCCCGACTATCGGGAGCGAGAGATACGCAGTATTTT.

The DNA of the CDR3 is TGTGCCAGCAGCCCCAGACAGGGGTCGGAGGAGACCCAGTACTTC. Translation gives CASSPRQGSEETQYF. The rearrangement links TRBV7-9 to TRBJ2-5; 8 nucleotides match TRBD1. The germline V gene has CDR1 SEHNR and CDR2 FQNEAQ (reference sequence). V lost 5 bases to trimming and J lost 5 bases; unmatched junction nucleotides: 10. CDR3 length: 15 residues.

The chain carries TRBV2 and TRBJ2-7, with 7 bases fitting TRBD1. The J segment lost 2 bases and the V segment lost 3 bases, leaving 7 bases of the junction unmatched. The CDR3 contains 15 residues. Germline V CDR1 and CDR2: SNHLY, FYNNEI. CDR3 sequence reads: CASSDGKTGTYEQYF. The CDR3 DNA reads as TGTGCCAGCAGTGATGGGAAGACAGGGACCTACGAGCAGTACTTC.

The chain has TRBV7-3 and TRBJ2-2, with 12 bases that match TRBD2. The CDR3 is 18 residues long. Germline loops: CDR1 SGHTA, CDR2 FQGTGA. J gave up 0 bases and V 1 base, and 3 bases lay outside the gene matches. The CDR3 coding sequence is TGTGCCAGCAGCTTAAGAGGGACTAGCGGGTCGAACACCGGGGAGCTGTTTTTT. This encodes CASSLRGTSGSNTGELFF.

V is TRBV4-2 and J is TRBJ2-7, with 11 nucleotides matching TRBD2. The CDR3 is 16 residues long. Trimming took 4 bases from V and 3 from J; bases not matched to a gene: 8. Germline V gene lookup returns CDR1 LGHNA and CDR2 YNFKEQ. The CDR3 loop is CASSRGSGLADYEQYF. The CDR3 DNA reads as TGTGCCAGCAGCCGCGGATCGGGACTAGCGGACTACGAGCAGTACTTC.

This chain connects TRBV18 to TRBJ2-4; 8 nucleotides agree with TRBD1. CDR1 and CDR2 (germline): KGHSH, LQKENI. The CDR3 has 12 residues. The J segment lost 13 bases and the V segment lost 4 bases, leaving 6 bases of the junction unmatched. In DNA form, the CDR3 reads TGTGCCAGCTCACACTCGGACAGGGAGCAGTACTTC. Protein: CASSHSDREQYF.

This rearrangement joins TRBV5-4 to TRBJ2-7, with D tentatively TRBD1 (6 bases). Looked up from germline, CDR1 is SGHNT and CDR2 is YYREEE (reference sequence). The V gene lost 2 bases and the J gene lost 2 bases, with 11 bases spanning the gap. The CDR3 runs 14 residues. DNA for the CDR3: TGTGCCAGCAGCTTCGGACAGTCCACCTACGAGCAGTACTTC. Its translation: CASSFGQSTYEQYF.

The V and J genes are TRBV9 and TRBJ1-1, with 7 nucleotides matching TRBD1. This CDR3 region has 13 residues. Per germline, CDR1 SGDLS and CDR2 YYNGEE. The ends lost 3 bases at V and 4 bases at J; junction bases unmatched: 3. The DNA of the CDR3 is TGTGCCAGCAGCGAGACAGGGACCACTGAAGCTTTCTTT. Its protein is CASSETGTTEAFF.

This clone has more than one count but fewer than ten. The rearrangement joins TRBV30 to TRBJ1-5; 8 nucleotides align to TRBD1. The CDR3 has 16 residues. Germline assignment: CDR1 GTSNPN and CDR2 SVGIG (reference sequence). The V segment lost 0 bases and the J segment 2 bases; nucleotides outside the gene matches: 6. CDR3 sequence reads: CAWSVPRQGRNQPQHF. The CDR3, as DNA: TGTGCCTGGAGTGTACCCCGACAGGGGCGCAATCAGCCCCAGCATTTT.

The rearrangement joins TRBV27 to TRBJ1-2; the match to TRBD1 covers 7 bases. Per the germline V gene, CDR1 is MNHEY and CDR2 is SMNVEV (reference sequence). CDR3 length equals 15 residues. V shed 6 bases and J 3 bases; nucleotides not matched to a gene: 10. The CDR3 region is CASRPQGTRDYGYTF. The CDR3 nucleotides are TGTGCCAGCAGACCACAGGGGACCCGGGACTATGGCTACACCTTC.

The chain links TRBV19 to TRBJ2-3, with a weak D call TRBD2 (5 bases). Germline V gene data show CDR1 as LNHDA and CDR2 as SQIVND (reference sequence). V lost 7 bases and J 1 base, leaving 12 bases between the germline ends. The CDR3 loop spans 14 amino acids. CDR3 amino acids: CASMPSTGTDTQYF. CDR3 DNA sequence: TGTGCCAGTATGCCTAGCACAGGCACAGATACGCAGTATTTT.